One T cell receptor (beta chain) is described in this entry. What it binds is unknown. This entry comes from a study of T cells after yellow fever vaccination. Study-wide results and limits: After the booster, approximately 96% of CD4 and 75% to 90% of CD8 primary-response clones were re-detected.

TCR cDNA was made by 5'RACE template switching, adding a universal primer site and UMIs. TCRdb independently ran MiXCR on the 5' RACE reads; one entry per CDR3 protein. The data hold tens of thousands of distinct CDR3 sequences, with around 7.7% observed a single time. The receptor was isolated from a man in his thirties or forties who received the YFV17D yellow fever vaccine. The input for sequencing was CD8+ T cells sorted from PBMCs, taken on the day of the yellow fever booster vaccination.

CDR3 bases: TGTGCCAGCAGCCCCGGACTCCCCCCCTACGAGCAGTACTTC. Protein: CASSPGLPPYEQYF. J is TRBJ2-7 and V is TRBV7-8; D might be TRBD2 (5 bases). The CDR3 has 14 residues. Germline V gene lookup returns CDR1 SGHVS and CDR2 FQNEAQ. Trimming left V 5 bases short and J 2 bases short, with 13 bases between. Using reference TRBV7-8 and TRBJ2-7 for the parts outside the CDR3, the full variable domain is GAGVSQSPRYKVAKRGQDVALRCDPISGHVSLFWYQQALGQGPEFLTYFQNEAQLDKSGLPSDRFFAERPEGSVSTLKIQRTQQEDSAVYLCASSPGLPPYEQYFGPGTRLTVT.